Below, 27 T cell receptor beta chains from the same sample are listed, as sequenced in a study of siplizumab effects on memory and regulatory T cells. The repertoire was sequenced with immunoSEQ multiplex PCR; TCRdb's copy has only in-frame clones and lacks some. Counted here are around 83,000 clones, around 89% occurring once; the ten biggest clones make up more than 14%. Sequenced: CD4+ T cells sorted from blood. Receptors were obtained from a human donor in good health.

This chain links TRBV29-1 with TRBJ2-1, with 12 nucleotides matching TRBD2. This CDR3 is 14 amino acids long. Germline CDR1 reads SQVTM; CDR2 reads ANQGSEA. V trimming: 7 bases; J trimming: 7 bases; junction bases outside the gene matches: 8. CDR3 coding DNA: TGCAGCGGCCGACTAGCGGGAGCTCAAAATGAGCAGTTCTTC. It encodes CSGRLAGAQNEQFF.

The gene calls are TRBV18 and TRBJ1-3; D may be TRBD1 (6 bases). The CDR3 spans 16 residues. Looked up from germline, CDR1 is KGHSH and CDR2 is LQKENI. V gave up 2 bases and J gave up 0 bases, with 11 bases separating them. DNA of the CDR3: TGTGCCAGCTCACCAGTCTGGACAGACTCTGGAAACACCATATATTTT. Translation: CASSPVWTDSGNTIYF.

This clone appeared once. The rearrangement uses TRBV12-5 and TRBJ1-3; D call uncertain. Between the trimmed V and J ends, which lost 5 bases and 3 bases, there was a span of 11 bases. The CDR3 is 14 residues long. Per the germline V gene, CDR1 is LGHNT and CDR2 is FRNRAP. As DNA, the CDR3 is TGTGCTAGTGGTATCGACACTAGTGGAAACACCATATATTTT. It specifies CASGIDTSGNTIYF.

The chain couples TRBV7-2 to TRBJ1-1; D perhaps matches TRBD1 (5 bases). There are 14 residues in the CDR3. The V gene's germline CDR1 is SGHTA and CDR2 FQGNSA. The ends were cut back, 4 bases at V and 5 bases at J, with 14 bases in the middle. Here the CDR3 reads CASSSRDPLTEAFF. Written as DNA, the CDR3 is TGTGCCAGCAGCTCTCGGGACCCACTAACTGAAGCTTTCTTT.

The chain employs TRBV5-4 and TRBJ2-5, with D maybe TRBD2 (5 bases). The tail of the sequence fits TRBJ2-7 better, so the J call may be wrong. Germline CDR1 reads SGHNT; CDR2 reads YYREEE (reference sequence). This CDR3 has 13 residues. As DNA, the CDR3 is TGTGCCAGCAGCTTGGTCGGGGAAGGCGAGCAGTACTTC. This gives the protein CASSLVGEGEQYF.

J is TRBJ2-4 and V is TRBV18; D perhaps matches TRBD1 (7 bases). Germline V gene data show CDR1 as KGHSH and CDR2 as LQKENI. V was trimmed by 3 bases and J by 1 base, leaving 13 bases between them. CDR3 length: 16 residues. CDR3 DNA sequence: TGTGCCAGCTCACCCGGACAGGCGGGGGCCAAAAACATTCAGTACTTC. Protein product: CASSPGQAGAKNIQYF.

The CDR3 is CASSLGGVRETQYF. As DNA, the CDR3 is TGTGCCAGCAGCTTAGGGGGGGTCCGGGAGACCCAGTACTTC. The chain recombines TRBV7-2 with TRBJ2-5, with D possibly being TRBD2 (6 bases). The CDR3 runs to 14 residues. V was cut by 1 base and J by 5 bases, with 11 bases left in between. The germline V gene encodes CDR1 SGHTA and CDR2 FQGNSA.

The V call is TRBV28, the J call TRBJ1-2; D is undetermined. Germline CDR1 is MDHEN and CDR2 is SYDVKM. Trimming left V 2 bases short and J 3 bases short, with 4 bases between. The CDR3 contains 12 residues. CDR3 sequence: CASSLQDYGYTF. The CDR3 DNA is TGTGCCAGCAGTTTACAGGACTATGGCTACACCTTC.

The rearrangement uses TRBV5-1 and TRBJ2-7, with unresolved D. The germline gives CDR1 SGHRS, CDR2 YFSETQ. There are 11 residues in the CDR3. V lost 4 bases to trimming and J lost 7 bases, with 9 bases between them. CDR3 loop: CASSINREQYF. Here the CDR3 DNA reads TGCGCCAGCAGCATCAACAGAGAGCAGTACTTC.

The chain links TRBV19 to TRBJ1-3; 8 bases are a match to TRBD1. There are 13 residues in the CDR3. The germline V gene has CDR1 LNHDA and CDR2 SQIVND (reference sequence). After removal of 7 bases from V and 3 bases from J, the junction contained 2 bases not matched to a gene. CDR3 in amino acids: CASIDRGGNTIYF. The DNA for the CDR3 is TGTGCCAGTATCGACAGGGGTGGAAACACCATATATTTT. The full variable domain, in which reference TRBV19 and TRBJ1-3 provide the parts outside the CDR3, is DGGITQSPKYLFRKEGQNVTLSCEQNLNHDAMYWYRQDPGQGLRLIYYSQIVNDFQKGDIAEGYSVSREKKESFPLTVTSAQKNPTAFYLCASIDRGGNTIYFGEGSWLTVV.

The chain has TRBV7-9 and TRBJ2-1; 7 positions agree with TRBD2. CDR1 and CDR2 (germline): SEHNR, FQNEAQ (reference sequence). The V segment lost 5 bases and the J segment 1 base; nucleotides outside the gene matches: 2. There are 14 residues in the CDR3. CDR3 residues: CASSRGSSYNEQFF. The CDR3 DNA sequence: TGTGCCAGCAGCCGCGGGAGTTCCTACAATGAGCAGTTCTTC.

This clone has only a few counts. The gene calls are TRBV11-3 and TRBJ2-7, with 8 bases aligning to TRBD2. The germline gives CDR1 SGHNT, CDR2 YENEEA. This CDR3 has 14 amino acids. Trimming at V came to 1 base and at J to 3 bases, leaving 2 bases not matched to a gene. CDR3 residues: CASSLGSGIYEQYF. CDR3 in DNA: TGTGCCAGCAGCTTAGGTAGCGGGATCTACGAGCAGTACTTC.

The rearrangement joins TRBV11-1 to TRBJ1-2; the match to TRBD1 covers 10 bases. This CDR3 region has 15 residues. Per germline, CDR1 SGHAT and CDR2 FQDESV (reference sequence). The J segment lost 6 bases and the V segment lost 7 bases, leaving 11 bases of the junction unmatched. The CDR3 DNA reads TGTGCCAGCAACGACCTCCGGGACAGGGGAGATGGCTACACCTTC. This gives the protein CASNDLRDRGDGYTF.

This chain joins TRBV9 and TRBJ2-5; a possible D gene is TRBD1 (6 bases). Between the trimmed V and J ends, which lost 1 base and 4 bases, there was a span of 11 bases. Germline loops: CDR1 SGDLS, CDR2 YYNGEE. The CDR3 spans 14 residues. CDR3 coding DNA: TGTGCCAGCAGCGTAACACAGGGTGCAGAGACCCAGTACTTC. It specifies CASSVTQGAETQYF.

The CDR3 spells CASSYTAGSPQPQHF. The CDR3 DNA reads as TGTGCCAGCAGTTACACTGCAGGGAGTCCCCAGCCCCAGCATTTT. The J gene is TRBJ1-5, the V gene TRBV6-6, with a possible D match to TRBD1 (5 bases). Germline V gives CDR1 MNHNY, CDR2 SVGAGI (reference sequence). The CDR3 extends over 15 amino acids. The ends were cut back, 2 bases at V and 7 bases at J, with 15 bases in the middle.

CDR3 DNA: TGTGCCAGCAGCTTAGGGGACAGGTTTTTGGATAGACCAAACACCATATATTTT. Translated: CASSLGDRFLDRPNTIYF. The chain employs TRBV7-2 and TRBJ1-3, with 8 bases aligning to TRBD1. V lost 1 base to trimming and J lost 6 bases; unmatched junction nucleotides: 14. The CDR3 contains 18 residues. Germline values: CDR1 SGHTA, CDR2 FQGNSA.

CDR3 nucleotide sequence: TGTGCCTGGAGCACCGGGACAGGGGGCGCGGTCCGTCTGCACGAGCAGTACTTC. Amino acids: CAWSTGTGGAVRLHEQYF. The V and J genes are TRBV30 and TRBJ2-7; 12 bases fit TRBD1. The germline CDR1 and CDR2 sequences are GTSNPN and SVGIG (reference sequence). The CDR3 has 18 residues. The trim removed 3 bases at V and 5 bases at J, leaving 17 bases unmatched.

The rearrangement links TRBV6-4 to TRBJ2-7; a weak D match, TRBD1 (5 bases). Germline V gene data show CDR1 as MRHNA and CDR2 as SNTAGT. This CDR3 is built from 13 residues. Trimming removed 6 bases at V and 3 bases at J, with 12 bases between. CDR3 DNA: TGTGCCAGCAGCCAGGGTAGGGGCTACGAGCAGTACTTC. Translation: CASSQGRGYEQYF.

This clone was picked up one time. The rearrangement uses TRBV27 and TRBJ1-1; D not resolved. CDR1 is MNHEY, CDR2 SMNVEV, per germline (reference sequence). V lost 7 bases and J lost 1, with 19 bases in between. This CDR3 contains 16 residues. Here the CDR3 DNA reads TGTGCCAGCACGACTATTACGAGACGGGCGAACACTGAAGCTTTCTTT. Translation gives CASTTITRRANTEAFF.

V usage is TRBV30 and J usage is TRBJ1-3, with D unclear. V shed 3 bases and J shed 3 bases, with 6 bases lying between them. The V gene's germline CDR1 is GTSNPN and CDR2 SVGIG (reference sequence). CDR3 length: 12 residues. The CDR3, as DNA: TGTGCCTGGAGGCCTATTGGAAACACCATATATTTT. This translates into CAWRPIGNTIYF.

The gene calls are TRBV9 and TRBJ2-3; 8 positions agree with TRBD2. V trimming: 3 bases; J trimming: 1 base; junction bases outside the gene matches: 10. Germline CDR1 and CDR2: SGDLS and YYNGEE. This CDR3 comprises 17 residues. The CDR3 is CASSAQPRAGGTDTQYF. CDR3 DNA: TGTGCCAGCAGCGCCCAGCCCCGAGCGGGGGGCACAGATACGCAGTATTTT.

This clone showed up just once. The chain's CDR3 is CAISGGRGPSTDTQYF. The CDR3 DNA sequence: TGTGCCATCAGTGGCGGACGCGGACCTAGCACAGATACGCAGTATTTT. The rearrangement uses TRBV10-3 and TRBJ2-3; no clear D. The CDR3 totals 16 residues. The germline V gene has CDR1 ENHRY and CDR2 SYGVKD. The V end was cut by 4 bases, the J end by 0 bases, with 14 bases between.

The V call is TRBV25-1, the J call TRBJ1-1; 10 nucleotides align to TRBD1. The CDR3 extends over 15 amino acids. With 6 bases clipped from V and 1 base from J, the junction kept 5 bases outside the gene matches. Germline CDR1 MGHDK, CDR2 SYGVNS. CDR3 sequence reads: CASRETGGANTEAFF. In DNA, the CDR3 is TGTGCCAGCAGGGAGACAGGGGGCGCGAACACTGAAGCTTTCTTT.

The chain recombines TRBV7-9 with TRBJ2-7, with D unclear. The CDR3 consists of 13 residues. Trimming removed 0 bases at V and 5 bases at J, with 8 bases between. From germline, CDR1 is SEHNR and CDR2 FQNEAQ (reference sequence). The CDR3, as DNA: TGTGCCAGCAGCTTAGCGGTGCCCGACGAGCAGTACTTC. This sequence encodes CASSLAVPDEQYF.

About this clone: Other DNA sequences in the same sample also yield this CDR3. V and J are TRBV27 and TRBJ1-5; D gene unclear. V was cut by 6 bases and J by 2 bases, with 5 bases left in between. Germline values: CDR1 MNHEY, CDR2 SMNVEV (reference sequence). The CDR3 loop spans 12 amino acids. The CDR3 here is CASRDRNQPQHF. CDR3 DNA: TGTGCCAGCAGGGATCGCAATCAGCCCCAGCATTTT.

This rearrangement joins TRBV25-1 to TRBJ1-5; D is uncertain. This CDR3 has 13 amino acids. V lost 4 bases to trimming and J lost 5 bases, with 9 bases between them. Germline CDR1 is MGHDK and CDR2 is SYGVNS. The CDR3 DNA follows: TGTGCCAGCAGTGGACATCGGGATCAGCCCCAGCATTTT. As protein: CASSGHRDQPQHF.

In its sample, this clone was seen once. The rearrangement uses TRBV4-2 and TRBJ2-3, with 9 bases aligning to TRBD1. The CDR3 consists of 14 residues. V lost 4 bases and J lost 3; bases outside the gene matches: 2. Per the germline V gene, CDR1 is LGHNA and CDR2 is YNFKEQ. The CDR3 nucleotides read TGTGCCAGCAGCCCAGGACAGGGGACAGATACGCAGTATTTT. Its translation: CASSPGQGTDTQYF.